Listed here is a single T cell receptor beta chain. The antigen it binds to is not known. Within one base of it there is no much larger clone, and no base qualities were kept. TCRbeta CDR3 regions were amplified from genomic DNA by means of the immunoSEQ Assay, a bias-controlled multiplex PCR. In the paper's pipeline: Nucleated cell counts per sample were estimated from amplification of reference gene primers within the assay. To quantify the absolute abundance of each unique TCRbeta CDR3 rearrangement, sequence reads were collapsed and filtered. Productive Simpson clonality was computed per sample as the square root of Simpson's diversity index over productive rearrangements. As stored in TCRdb, this immuneACCESS dataset retains in-frame rearrangements with V and J assigned. A fraction of the clones does not appear; measured against another copy, unresolved V genes explain less than half of the discrepancy, and the remainder lacks a known reason. That table furnishes V, J and clone size, whereas the DNA furnished D and trimming. The sample has 180,000 or so clones on record, approximately 83% of them singletons. The top ten constitute roughly 8.2% of the sample.

Collaborating institutions collected whole blood in K2EDTA tubes following their own protocols. Collaborator samples were shipped for TCRbeta analysis as frozen whole blood, isolated PBMCs, or DNA extracted from either sample type. This record comes from a study of blood T cell repertoires in COVID-19 (TCRdb year 2020). In terms of the full investigation: Collaborator samples came from the United States, Italy and Spain and covered acute and convalescent phases of COVID-19. The material from the prospective study consisted of cDNA or gDNA derived from T cells, B-cell-depleted T cells, or PBMCs. Deeply sampled blood TCRbeta repertoires from subjects exposed to, actively infected with, or recovered from COVID-19 were included in the dataset. The repertoires were released in a freely available public database intended as a resource for research on the immune response to SARS-CoV-2. The samples were drawn from two sources: the first 160 participants of the ongoing ImmuneRACE study, and about 1,300 subjects contributed by 6 global collaborators. A de-identified subject ID, COVID-19 status, age in years and sex were almost always included in the sample metadata. Where HLA class I and class II types were available, the types were taken from metadata supplied by the sample provider, not from assay-based typing. Broad study findings and their caveats: Clinical and demographic metadata were provided uncurated, with the amount varying by source and participant.

The sample comprised peripheral blood. The sequence came from a man aged 60-69 years with acute or convalescent COVID-19.

CDR3 sequence: CASSPNPGSNEKLFF. The DNA reads TGTGCCAGCTCCCCAAATCCGGGGTCGAATGAAAAACTGTTTTTT. The chain is assembled from TRBV18 and TRBJ1-4; a confident D gene designation cannot be given. As encoded in the germline V gene, CDR1 is KGHSH while CDR2 is LQKENI. The trim is 6 bases for V and 5 bases for J, with a gap of 16 bases between the germline ends. The CDR3 has 15 amino acids, counting the end cysteine and phenylalanine. Of the read, only the CDR3 DNA is kept; its 45 bases are in frame from base 1.